Sequencing of this T cell receptor (beta chain) was carried out in a study of naive and memory T cell subsets. Study conclusions and caveats: Potentially, T cell activation and differentiation skew this RNA-based measurement.

This clonotype occurred many times. Its target is not known. The SP2 primer and nested alpha and beta constant region primers amplified ligated cDNA in four rounds. Reverse transcription of blood and skin TCR RNA was primed at alpha and beta constant regions. TCRdb analysed the 5' RACE reads with MiXCR anew, one entry per CDR3 protein. The table shows 45,000 to 55,000 distinct CDR3 sequences, with about 4.8% occurring only once. An oligonucleotide containing a UMI was ligated to the 3' end of TCR cDNA. RNA was extracted from roughly 2.5 ml of whole blood of healthy adults. Unsorted total RNA, roughly 1 to 1,100 ng, was DNase treated before reverse transcription. Trimming shortened V by 3 bases and J by 9 bases, and 11 bases separated the two germline ends. Germline CDR1 reads SQVTM; CDR2 reads ANQGSEA. CDR3 length: 12 amino acids.

The chain joins TRBV29-1 to TRBJ2-2; D gene unclear. The clonotype comes from a female donor in good health. The CDR3 DNA reads TGCAGCGTTGAGTTAGACGGCCGGGAGCTGTTTTTT. This translates into CSVELDGRELFF.